This TCR beta chain is drawn from a study of PD-1 blockade in classical Hodgkin lymphoma. Findings and limits, study-wide: Relative to healthy donors, newly diagnosed patients reportedly had lower baseline TCR diversity, which was reported as lower still in relapsed/refractory patients.

Data came from immunoSEQ multiplex PCR; TCRdb stores just in-frame clones and leaves some out. This table has roughly 90,000 clones, about 83% appearing once. Details on this clone: Antigen unknown.

Indicated time point: cycle 4 day 1 (C4D1), after less than 7 weeks of nivolumab. Every patient had relapsed following autologous stem cell transplantation, and cohorts differed in brentuximab vedotin exposure. The germline V gene encodes CDR1 LNHDA and CDR2 SQIVND (reference sequence). This CDR3 is built from 15 residues. V shed 6 bases and J 4 bases; nucleotides not matched to a gene: 4. V usage is TRBV19 and J usage is TRBJ1-5; 12 positions agree with TRBD1. The sequence derives from a human donor with classical Hodgkin lymphoma. The sequencing here drew on peripheral blood mononuclear cells (PBMCs), taken before the fourth cycle of nivolumab. Here the CDR3 reads CASRGQGAWNQPQHF. The CDR3 DNA is TGTGCCAGTAGGGGACAGGGGGCATGGAATCAGCCCCAGCATTTT. The complete variable domain, with remaining parts taken from reference TRBV19 and TRBJ1-5, reads DGGITQSPKYLFRKEGQNVTLSCEQNLNHDAMYWYRQDPGQGLRLIYYSQIVNDFQKGDIAEGYSVSREKKESFPLTVTSAQKNPTAFYLCASRGQGAWNQPQHFGDGTRLSIL.